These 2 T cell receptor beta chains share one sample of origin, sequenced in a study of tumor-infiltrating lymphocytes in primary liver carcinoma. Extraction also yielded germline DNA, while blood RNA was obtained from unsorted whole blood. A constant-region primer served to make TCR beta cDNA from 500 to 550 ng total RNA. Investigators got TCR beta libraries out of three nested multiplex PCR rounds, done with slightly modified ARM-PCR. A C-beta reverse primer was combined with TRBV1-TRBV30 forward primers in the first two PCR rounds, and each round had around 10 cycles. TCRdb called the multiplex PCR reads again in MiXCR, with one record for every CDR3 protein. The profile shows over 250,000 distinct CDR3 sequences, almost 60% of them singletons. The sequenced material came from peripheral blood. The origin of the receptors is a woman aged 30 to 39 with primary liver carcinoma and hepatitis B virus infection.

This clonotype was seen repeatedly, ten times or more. Here the CDR3 DNA reads TGTGCCAGCAGCGTGGGTAGGGAGCAGTACTTC. It translates to CASSVGREQYF. The chain carries TRBV14 and TRBJ2-7, with D uncertain. The germline gives CDR1 SGHDN, CDR2 FVKESK. The CDR3 consists of 11 residues. Trimming cost V 5 bases and J 7 bases, with 9 bases left between them.

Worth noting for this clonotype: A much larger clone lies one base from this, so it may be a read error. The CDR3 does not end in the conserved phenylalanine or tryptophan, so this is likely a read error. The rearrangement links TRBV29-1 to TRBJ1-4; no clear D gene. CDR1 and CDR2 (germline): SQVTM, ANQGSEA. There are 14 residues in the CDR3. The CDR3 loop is CSAWNSPLNEKLFS. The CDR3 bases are TGCTCCGCTTGGAACAGCCCCCTAAATGAAAAACTGTTTTCT.